The 2 T cell receptor beta chains presented below share a single source sample, sequenced in a study of shared T cell receptors in the human thymus. TCRdb's copy holds only in-frame clones and misses some; the assay was immunoSEQ multiplex PCR. The table records just under 550,000 clones, 70% to 80% of them present only once. The sample was also linked to a second study, of human thymus T cells.

The sequencing sample was made of thymocytes. The receptors shown here come from a boy in the first two years of life with a congenital heart defect.

This chain links TRBV7-9 with TRBJ1-2, with 7 bases that match TRBD1. Trimming at V came to 7 bases and at J to 3 bases, leaving 8 bases not matched to a gene. There are 14 residues in the CDR3. CDR1 SEHNR and CDR2 FQNEAQ come from the germline V gene (reference sequence). This chain's CDR3 is CASTEKGGHYGYTF. CDR3 nucleotides: TGTGCCAGCACCGAAAAAGGGGGCCACTATGGCTACACCTTC.

V gene TRBV4-3 combines with J gene TRBJ1-1, with 8 bases fitting TRBD1. The germline V gene encodes CDR1 LGHNA and CDR2 YSLEER. The CDR3 is 16 residues long. V lost 3 bases to trimming and J lost 4 bases; unmatched junction nucleotides: 10. CDR3 sequence reads: CASSQGPTGVGTEAFF. CDR3 nucleotide sequence: TGCGCCAGCAGCCAGGGCCCGACAGGGGTTGGCACTGAAGCTTTCTTT.